This T cell receptor beta chain was recorded in a study of OX40 agonist ivuxolimab in advanced cancers. Overall study: The patients got ivuxolimab, which is an agonistic anti-OX40 (CD134) antibody. Study-wide results and limits: At 0.1 to 3.0 mg/kg and by week 6, clonal expansion occurred in CD4+ and CD8+ blood T cells.

Generated by immunoSEQ multiplex PCR, the TCRdb table keeps only in-frame clones and is missing some. Of tens of thousands of clones listed, more than 75% were seen once; the top ten hold roughly 0.44%. Autoimmune disease history or systemic immunosuppression led to patient exclusion. Sampling times: baseline, cycle 4 day 1, cycle 7 day 1. The CDR3 covers 14 residues. Germline values: CDR1 SGHRS, CDR2 YFSETQ. V lost 0 bases and J lost 11; bases outside the gene matches: 9. In regard to this clone: What it binds is unknown.

This TCR was sampled from an adult with an advanced solid tumor such as melanoma, head and neck, liver or kidney cancer. This specimen consisted of CD4+ or CD8+ T cells sorted from blood, obtained in a trial of the OX40 agonist ivuxolimab. The genes are TRBV5-1 and TRBJ1-1; TRBD1 matches at 8 bases. The CDR3 region is CASSLGGQGDLAFF. In nucleotides, the CDR3 is TGCGCCAGCAGCTTGGGAGGACAGGGAGATTTGGCTTTCTTT.